This TCR beta chain was identified during a study of CD8+ T cells in alopecia areata. Study-level findings and limits: With patients, TCR sharing proved less clear than in mice, a difference possibly related to HLA. Higher clonality was seen in lesional scalp than in normal scalp, especially in alopecia totalis/universalis.

The V gene lost 6 bases and the J gene lost 4 bases, with 10 bases spanning the gap. The CDR3 sequence is 14 residues long. From germline, CDR1 is MNHNY and CDR2 SVGAGI (reference sequence). This sample's treatment: oral pan-JAK inhibitor, 5-10 mg twice daily. Collection of lesional scalp punch biopsies and peripheral blood was performed in alopecia areata patients. Turning to this clone: Its target is not known.

After isolation, RNA underwent reverse transcription to generate cDNA as the sequencing template. The method was immunoSEQ multiplex PCR; TCRdb's version includes in-frame clones alone and lacks a portion of them. Here the sample spans 250,000 to 300,000 clones, more than 45% being singletons. This sequence originates from a human donor with alopecia areata. Sequencing was performed on CD4+ T cells sorted from blood, taken at week 24, from a patient treated with tofacitinib. The chain has TRBV6-6 and TRBJ1-6; D possibly corresponds to TRBD1 (5 bases). The CDR3 region is CASSPGGYNSPLHF. CDR3 in DNA: TGTGCCAGCAGCCCCGGGGGGTATAATTCACCCCTCCACTTT.